This TCR beta chain was found in a study of blood T cell repertoires in COVID-19. Study-level background: PBMCs, B-cell-depleted T cells, or T cells provided the cDNA or gDNA that made up the material.

Original data processing: Scientists estimated how many nucleated cells there were by amplifying reference gene primers. The method was immunoSEQ multiplex PCR; TCRdb's version includes in-frame clones alone and lacks a portion of them. The V and J calls and clone size are taken from that table; D and trimming were inferred from the DNA. The data hold 30,000 to 35,000 clones, with about 85% observed a single time. In its sample, this clone was seen a few times. The V gene lost 2 bases and the J gene lost 2 bases, with 9 bases spanning the gap. Per germline, CDR1 MGHDK and CDR2 SYGVNS. The CDR3 is 14 amino acids.

The specimen sequenced was peripheral blood. This clonotype was sampled from a human donor with acute or convalescent COVID-19. The donor label of this sample is uncertain. The gene calls are TRBV25-1 and TRBJ1-2; tentatively, D is TRBD1 (6 bases). The CDR3 region is CASSEIQGNYGYTF. As DNA, the CDR3 is TGTGCCAGCAGTGAAATACAGGGCAACTATGGCTACACCTTC.